This T cell receptor beta chain came from a study of T cells in Graves' hyperthyroidism and ophthalmopathy. Uncontrolled infection, other autoimmune disease, pregnancy or lactation led to exclusion. Diagnoses were made from clinical symptoms, serum measures (thyroxine and TRAb), thyroid ultrasound and orbital computed tomography. Extraction of PBMCs used roughly 9.3 ml of fresh peripheral blood. Findings and caveats of the study: Clonotypes that were expanded in thyroid above 0.001 mostly appeared in blood too.

This clonotype came up a few times. Its antigen is as yet unknown. It was RNA transcripts that yielded the amplified TCR beta CDR3 regions. During a first-round RT-PCR of the TCR CDR3, the HTBI primer set was used. Using its own MiXCR run on the multiplex PCR reads, TCRdb lists one record per CDR3 protein. The sample lists 300,000 to 450,000 distinct CDR3 sequences, less than 20% seen once, with about 38% in the top ten. The specimen was blood. This sequence originates from a man aged 18 to 35 with Graves' ophthalmopathy.

This CDR3 is CASSTLQGRTPFF. CDR3 nucleotides: TGTGCCAGCAGCACATTACAGGGGCGGACGCCTTTCTTT. The chain is built from TRBV27 and TRBJ1-1; TRBD1 agrees at 7 bases. V shed 6 bases and J 12 bases; nucleotides not matched to a gene: 13. CDR3 length: 13 amino acids. In germline, CDR1 is MNHEY, CDR2 SMNVEV (reference sequence).